These 8 T cell receptor beta chains were all obtained from the same sample, sequenced in a study of siplizumab effects on memory and regulatory T cells. Using immunoSEQ multiplex PCR, the repertoire was profiled, and TCRdb retains in-frame clones only, with some absent. The sample contains about 50,000 clones, about 97% of which appear only once. Specimen: naive CD4+ T cells sorted from blood. These receptors all stem from a human donor in good health.

The chain uses TRBV7-9 and TRBJ2-1; no firm D call. Looked up from germline, CDR1 is SEHNR and CDR2 is FQNEAQ (reference sequence). V was shortened by 7 bases and J by 2 bases, with 18 bases between the two germline ends. This CDR3 has 16 amino acids. The CDR3 DNA reads as TGTGCCAGCACCTCGAAGAGCAGCGTGGCCTACAATGAGCAGTTCTTC. It encodes CASTSKSSVAYNEQFF. Variable domain in full (rest from reference TRBV7-9 and TRBJ2-1): DTGVSQNPRHKITKRGQNVTFRCDPISEHNRLYWYRQTLGQGPEFLTYFQNEAQLEKSRLLSDRFSAERPKGSFSTLEIQRTEQGDSAMYLCASTSKSSVAYNEQFFGPGTRLTVL.

The chain links TRBV11-3 to TRBJ2-1; a weak D match, TRBD1 (6 bases). Germline assignment: CDR1 SGHNT and CDR2 YENEEA. The CDR3 contains 15 residues. V lost 1 base and J 3 bases, leaving 10 bases between the germline ends. The CDR3 DNA reads TGTGCCAGCAGCTTAGTCCAGGGGCACTACAATGAGCAGTTCTTC. It specifies CASSLVQGHYNEQFF.

The chain employs TRBV5-1 and TRBJ2-4; a weak D match, TRBD1 (6 bases). The CDR3 loop spans 15 amino acids. Trimming pared 4 bases from V and 7 bases from J, leaving 18 bases between. The germline gives CDR1 SGHRS, CDR2 YFSETQ. CDR3 region: CASSANGATGNIQYF. For the CDR3, the DNA is TGCGCCAGCAGCGCTAACGGGGCCACAGGGAACATTCAGTACTTC.

V usage is TRBV27 and J usage is TRBJ1-5; D perhaps matches TRBD1 (5 bases). CDR1 is MNHEY and CDR2 is SMNVEV in the germline V gene (reference sequence). The V end was cut by 6 bases, the J end by 0 bases, with 15 bases between. The CDR3 contains 16 residues. CDR3 sequence: CASRRDFQGSNQPQHF. The DNA of the CDR3 is TGTGCCAGCAGGCGGGATTTTCAGGGTAGCAATCAGCCCCAGCATTTT.

The chain is built from TRBV5-1 and TRBJ1-2; D is perhaps TRBD1 (6 bases). Germline V gene data show CDR1 as SGHRS and CDR2 as YFSETQ. With 0 bases removed from V and 6 bases from J, the gap between germline ends came to 15 bases. This CDR3 spans 15 amino acids. CDR3 amino acids: CASSLARGRVNGYTF. CDR3 nucleotide sequence: TGCGCCAGCAGCTTGGCCAGGGGACGTGTGAATGGCTACACCTTC.

The chain uses TRBV5-1 and TRBJ2-7; D remains unclear. V shed 6 bases and J shed 2 bases, with 12 bases lying between them. Germline CDR1 SGHRS, CDR2 YFSETQ. The CDR3 covers 13 residues. CDR3 amino acids: CASKHPSAYEQYF. The CDR3 bases are TGCGCCAGCAAACACCCGAGTGCCTACGAGCAGTACTTC.

J is TRBJ1-1 and V is TRBV5-1; tentatively, D is TRBD1 (6 bases). From germline, CDR1 is SGHRS and CDR2 YFSETQ. The CDR3 is made up of 15 amino acids. V shed 1 base and J shed 5 bases, with 15 bases lying between them. The CDR3 is CASSLWGGAGTEAFF. CDR3 bases: TGCGCCAGCAGCTTGTGGGGGGGCGCGGGGACTGAAGCTTTCTTT.

Comments on this clone: Other DNA sequences of this sample code for an identical CDR3. The V call is TRBV18, the J call TRBJ1-5; D gene uncertain. CDR3 length: 14 amino acids. CDR1 is KGHSH and CDR2 is LQKENI in the germline V gene. Trimming shortened V by 2 bases and J by 1 base, and 6 bases separated the two germline ends. The DNA for the CDR3 is TGTGCCAGCTCACCAGGACGAAGCAATCAGCCCCAGCATTTT. Encoded protein: CASSPGRSNQPQHF.